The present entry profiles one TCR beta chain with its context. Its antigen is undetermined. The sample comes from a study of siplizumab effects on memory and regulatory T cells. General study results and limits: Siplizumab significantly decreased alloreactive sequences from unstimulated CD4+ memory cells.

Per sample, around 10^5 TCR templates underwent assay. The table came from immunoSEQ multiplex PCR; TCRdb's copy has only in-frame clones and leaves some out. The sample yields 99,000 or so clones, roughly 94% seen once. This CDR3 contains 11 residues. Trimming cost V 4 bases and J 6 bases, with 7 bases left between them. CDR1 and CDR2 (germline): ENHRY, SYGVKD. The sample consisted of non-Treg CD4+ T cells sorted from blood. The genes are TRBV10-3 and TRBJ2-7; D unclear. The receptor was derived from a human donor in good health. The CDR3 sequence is CAISAVSEQYF. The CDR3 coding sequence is TGTGCCATCAGTGCTGTTTCCGAGCAGTACTTC.